The entry below describes one T cell receptor beta chain. Antigen: not known. The sample comes from a study of shared clonotypes between healthy human individuals. Findings of the study overall: Exclusively blood specimens were collected; tissue repertoires likely differ. Naive subsets, compared against memory subsets, generally had larger estimated richness values.

An even split of each subset's genomic DNA across several immunoSEQ plates was performed. TCRdb's table, derived via immunoSEQ multiplex PCR, lists solely in-frame clones and lacks some. The top ten clones hold 0.37% of a sample with 2 million to 2.5 million clones, 85% to 95% of them seen once. Germline V gene sequence: CDR1 MNHNY, CDR2 SVGAGI (reference sequence). V lost 5 bases and J lost 4, with 9 bases in between. The CDR3 runs to 13 residues. J is TRBJ2-1 and V is TRBV6-6; the D is unclear. This TCR was recovered from a man younger than 35 in good health. Some clones in this sample may be carry-over from other donors' samples. Specimen: naive CD4+ T cells from PBMCs. Stated subset: CD45RA+ positively selected. This chain's CDR3 is CASSHDSYNEQFF. The CDR3, as DNA: TGTGCCAGCAGTCACGACTCGTACAATGAGCAGTTCTTC.